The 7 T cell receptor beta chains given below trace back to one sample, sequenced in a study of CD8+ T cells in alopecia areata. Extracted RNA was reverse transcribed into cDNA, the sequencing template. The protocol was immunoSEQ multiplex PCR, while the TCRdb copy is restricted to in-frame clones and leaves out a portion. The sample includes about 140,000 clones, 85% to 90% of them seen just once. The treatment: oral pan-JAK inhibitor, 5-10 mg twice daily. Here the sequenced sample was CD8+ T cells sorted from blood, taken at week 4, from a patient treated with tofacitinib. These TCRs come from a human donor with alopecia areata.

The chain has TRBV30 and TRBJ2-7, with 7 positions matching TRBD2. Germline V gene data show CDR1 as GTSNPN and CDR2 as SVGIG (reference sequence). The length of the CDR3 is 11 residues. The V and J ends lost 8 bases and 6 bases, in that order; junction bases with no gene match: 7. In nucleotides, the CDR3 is TGTGCCGCCGGACTAGTAGGCGAGCAGTACTTC. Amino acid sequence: CAAGLVGEQYF.

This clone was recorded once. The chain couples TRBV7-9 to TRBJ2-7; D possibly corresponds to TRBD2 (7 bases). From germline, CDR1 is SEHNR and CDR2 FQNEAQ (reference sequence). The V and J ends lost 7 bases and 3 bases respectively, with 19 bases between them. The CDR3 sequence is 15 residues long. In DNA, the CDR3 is TGTGCCAGCACCCCGGGCGAGGGAGGGGGCTACGAGCAGTACTTC. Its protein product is CASTPGEGGGYEQYF.

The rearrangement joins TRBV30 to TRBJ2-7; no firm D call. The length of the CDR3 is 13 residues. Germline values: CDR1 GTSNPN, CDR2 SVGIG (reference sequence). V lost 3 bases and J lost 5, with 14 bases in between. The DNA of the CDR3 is TGTGCCTGGAGCTTGTTGGGAATCGACGAGCAGTACTTC. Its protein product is CAWSLLGIDEQYF.

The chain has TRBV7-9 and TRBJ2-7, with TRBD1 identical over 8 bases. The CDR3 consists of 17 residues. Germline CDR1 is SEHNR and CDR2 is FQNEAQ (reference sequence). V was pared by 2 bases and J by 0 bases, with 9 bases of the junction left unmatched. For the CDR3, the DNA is TGTGCCAGCAGCTTAACCCCAGGGGGCAAGAGCTCCTACGAGCAGTACTTC. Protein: CASSLTPGGKSSYEQYF. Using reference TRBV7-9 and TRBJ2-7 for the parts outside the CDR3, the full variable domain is DTGVSQNPRHKITKRGQNVTFRCDPISEHNRLYWYRQTLGQGPEFLTYFQNEAQLEKSRLLSDRFSAERPKGSFSTLEIQRTEQGDSAMYLCASSLTPGGKSSYEQYFGPGTRLTVT.

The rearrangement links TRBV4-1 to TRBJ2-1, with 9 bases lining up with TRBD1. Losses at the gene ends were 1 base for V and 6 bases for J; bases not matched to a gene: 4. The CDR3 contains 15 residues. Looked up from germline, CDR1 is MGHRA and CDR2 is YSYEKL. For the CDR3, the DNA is TGCGCCAGCAGCCAAGGAGGGACAGGGATCAATGAGCAGTTCTTC. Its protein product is CASSQGGTGINEQFF.

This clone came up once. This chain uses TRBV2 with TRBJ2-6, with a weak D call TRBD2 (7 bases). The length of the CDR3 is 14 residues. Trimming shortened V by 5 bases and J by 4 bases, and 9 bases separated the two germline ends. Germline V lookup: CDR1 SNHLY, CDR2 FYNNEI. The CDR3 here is CASSRGAGANVLTF. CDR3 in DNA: TGTGCCAGCAGTCGGGGGGCAGGGGCCAACGTCCTGACTTTC.

Here the CDR3 reads CASSLWTGSYEQYF. As DNA, the CDR3 is TGTGCCAGCAGTTTATGGACAGGCTCCTACGAGCAGTACTTC. This chain connects TRBV27 to TRBJ2-7; 7 bases line up with TRBD1. V gave up 1 base and J gave up 0 bases; unmatched junction bases: 0. Germline V gene data show CDR1 as MNHEY and CDR2 as SMNVEV (reference sequence). The CDR3 loop spans 14 amino acids.